This TCR beta chain derives from a study of T cell responses to AZD1222 COVID-19 vaccine (dated by TCRdb to the early 2020s). At the level of the whole study: Because spike-specific TCR depth and breadth did not differ between the two schedules, AZD1222 recipients who got a second dose at roughly 4 weeks were pooled with those who got a second dose at roughly 12 weeks. A total of 233 trial participants underwent TCR sequencing, of whom 207 received two doses of AZD1222 and some 25 received two doses of the MenACWY control vaccine. Trial participants were enrolled by age into subgroups of 18-55, 56-69 and 70-plus years, and around 150, 28 and 57 TCR-sequenced participants, respectively, were included in these subgroups.

Notes on this clone: Its cognate antigen has yet to be identified. Per-base quality was not reported, and no clone a single base away is much larger than it.

The research as a whole found: Conclusions about previously exposed vaccinees were limited because only a handful of AZD1222 recipients were SARS-CoV-2 seropositive at baseline. Vaccine-associated CD4 TCRs spanned the whole spike protein, with dominant responses in regions 160-218 and 743-854. Participants were mostly white British and included more females than males, and it was suggested by the authors that clonal diversity may have been underestimated. Because no samples from the day 14 peak response were available, repertoires could be characterized only after the peak T cell response. A significant rise in spike-specific TCR breadth and depth was observed after two AZD1222 doses relative to day 0 and relative to MenACWY recipients. The 56-69-year group was small, and its depth increase did not reach significance, likely because of low power. Nearly half of unique spike-specific TCRs reportedly recognized epitopes outside regions mutated in the B.1.351 and B.1.1.7 variants.

The CDR3 regions of human TCRbeta chains were analyzed by immunosequencing. The original pipeline was this. Repertoire TCRs were checked for matches against a reference library of SARS-CoV-2-specific TCRs that had been generated using the MIRA antigen-specificity platform. Breadth meant the fraction of unique TCRs that were SARS-CoV-2-associated, whereas depth meant the fraction of total T cells that were SARS-CoV-2-associated. Using the MIRA data, each spike-specific TCR was assigned both to the spike region to which the TCR was reactive and to a CD4 or CD8 class. Log10-transformed breadth and depth values were compared by one-way ANOVA with Sidak's multiple comparisons tests. The table was pulled from immuneACCESS by TCRdb, which kept in-frame rearrangements only. Such tables lose some clones; where checked, under half of the loss comes from unresolved V genes, and the rest has no known cause. The DNA gave D and trimming, while V, J and clone size come from that table. The sample has 85,000 to 110,000 clones on record, around nine tenths of them singletons. Clones ranked in the top ten supply 20% to 25% of the sample.

The V end loses 3 bases and the J end loses 1 base, and a stretch of 13 bases separates them. The CDR3 runs 16 residues from the cysteine to the phenylalanine. The retained sequence is limited to the CDR3, 48 bases, with the frame set at the first base. CDR1 and CDR2 (KGHDR, SFDVKD) derive from the germline V gene. The label giving this sample's time point can be read as: baseline before first vaccination. The vaccinee samples were drawn from two UK trials, COV001 and COV002, one of which was a single-blind randomized controlled phase 2/3 trial testing AZD1222 (ChAdOx1 nCoV-19) in healthy adults. For TCRbeta chain sequencing, PBMC samples from trial participants were taken at day 0 and at day 28 after the second dose.

Recombination linked TRBV24-1 to TRBJ2-3; possibly the D gene is TRBD1, per 6 matching bases. This specimen consisted of peripheral blood, obtained on day 0 of AZD1222 vaccination. This TCR was recovered from an adult in good health. DNA sequence: TGTGCCACCAGTGATGCAACAGGGAAGGGCACAGATACGCAGTATTTT. This is translated as CATSDATGKGTDTQYF.